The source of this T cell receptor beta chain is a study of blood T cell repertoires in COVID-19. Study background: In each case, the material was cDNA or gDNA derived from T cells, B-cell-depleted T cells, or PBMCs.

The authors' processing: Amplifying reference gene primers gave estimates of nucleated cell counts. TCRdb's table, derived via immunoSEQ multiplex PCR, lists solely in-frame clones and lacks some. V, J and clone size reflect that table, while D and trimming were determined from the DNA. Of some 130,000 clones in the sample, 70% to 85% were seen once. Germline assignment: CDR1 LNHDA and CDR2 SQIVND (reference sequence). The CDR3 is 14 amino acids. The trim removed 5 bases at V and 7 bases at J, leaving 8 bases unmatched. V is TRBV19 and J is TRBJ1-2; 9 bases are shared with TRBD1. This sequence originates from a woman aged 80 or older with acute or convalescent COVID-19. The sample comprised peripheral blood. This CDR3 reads CASSVRDRVGGYTF. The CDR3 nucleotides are TGTGCCAGTAGTGTCCGGGACAGGGTCGGTGGCTACACCTTC.